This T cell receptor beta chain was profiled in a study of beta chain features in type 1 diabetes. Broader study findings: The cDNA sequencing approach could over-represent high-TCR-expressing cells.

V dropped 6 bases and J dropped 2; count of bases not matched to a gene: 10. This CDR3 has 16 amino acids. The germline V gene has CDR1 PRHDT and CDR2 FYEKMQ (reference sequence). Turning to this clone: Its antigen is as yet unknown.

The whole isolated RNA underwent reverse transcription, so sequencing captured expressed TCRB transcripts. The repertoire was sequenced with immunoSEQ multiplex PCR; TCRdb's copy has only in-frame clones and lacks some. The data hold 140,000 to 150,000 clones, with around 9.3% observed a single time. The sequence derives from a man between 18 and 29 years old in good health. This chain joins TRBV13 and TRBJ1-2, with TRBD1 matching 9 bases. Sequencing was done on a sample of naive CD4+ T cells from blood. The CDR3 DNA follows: TGTGCCAGCAGGCGTTGGGGACAGGGTCTCAACTATGGCTACACCTTC. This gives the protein CASRRWGQGLNYGYTF. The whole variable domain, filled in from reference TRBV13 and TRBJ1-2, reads AAGVIQSPRHLIKEKRETATLKCYPIPRHDTVYWYQQGPGQDPQFLISFYEKMQSDKGSIPDRFSAQQFSDYHSELNMSSLELGDSALYFCASRRWGQGLNYGYTFGSGTRLTVV.